This T cell receptor beta chain was captured by sequencing in a study of beta chain features in type 1 diabetes. Whole-study results and caveats: Across all four CD4+ subsets, people with type 1 diabetes showed modestly shorter TCRB CDR3s.

Only a few counts were recorded for this clone. Its specificity is not known. The investigators reverse transcribed all of the isolated RNA, so they sequenced expressed TCRB transcripts. This table comes from immunoSEQ multiplex PCR, and its TCRdb copy is limited to in-frame clones, with some not included. Here the sample spans around 650,000 clones, under 15% being singletons. Trimming at V came to 3 bases and at J to 3 bases, leaving 1 base not matched to a gene. This CDR3 has 14 residues. Germline V CDR1 and CDR2: SNHLY, FYNNEI. One heparinised blood draw averaging about 116 mL was given by each donor.

Sequencing was carried out using naive CD4+ T cells from blood. The TCR comes from a man aged 25 to 40 with type 1 diabetes. V and J are TRBV2 and TRBJ2-2, with TRBD2 matching over 7 bases. The CDR3 protein is CASSEAGDTGELFF. The DNA of the CDR3 is TGTGCCAGCAGTGAGGCGGGGGACACCGGGGAGCTGTTTTTT.